This TCR beta chain is from a study of cytomegalovirus exposure and HLA in healthy donors (dated by TCRdb to about 2017). With regard to the full study: An earlier analysis of several hundred of the donors reported 250 to 300 Gb of sequence data and about 100 million unique TCR beta sequences from some 180 million T cells. Among the roughly 390 genotyped donors, 81% belonged to the genetic ancestry cluster associated with self-reported Caucasian donors. A separate validation cohort of some 130 different subjects was used in addition to the 666-subject first cohort. The T cell repertoires of 666 subjects were profiled by immunosequencing and related to cytomegalovirus serostatus. All discovery cohort repertoires had been generated on a single sequencing platform. Roughly 300 gigabases of sequencing data and approximately 85 million unique TCR sequences were included in an early release covering roughly 600 HLA-typed donors. The study aimed to test whether signatures of past pathogen exposure could be identified by cataloging public T cell receptors. To study patterns of TCR occurrence, a later analysis re-analyzed previously published TCR beta repertoires from 500 to 850 donors and added high-resolution HLA genotyping. Across some 400 genotyped donors of the cohort, an average of roughly 200,000 unique TCR beta nucleotide sequences per donor were sequenced, and around 19% of those sequences were non-productive. HLA typing included class I and class II loci at four-digit resolution. In the later analysis, no new phenotypic data were used to find candidate immune exposures; instead, reliance was placed on TCR beta sequences and their occurrence across donors. Typing coverage differed by locus: A, B, C, DRB1 and DQB1 were typed in roughly 620-630 donors, DQA1 in 500 to 550, DPA1 in around 580, and DPB1 in just under 490. Alongside the repertoire data, information on donor age, sex, ethnicity and CMV serostatus was compiled. A later genetic analysis took genome-wide SNP genotypes for about 55% of the roughly 670 donors and used that subset as a discovery cohort. An earlier analysis of roughly 600 of the donors used high-throughput TCR beta sequencing to judge whether each TCR beta V gene segment behaved as functional or pseudogenic. Four or five DR-DQ haplotypes were handled as single units for association and clustering because linkage in the cohort was strong. The study combined high-throughput TCR immunosequencing, statistical association of individual TCRs with disease status, and machine learning to predict cytomegalovirus infection status. Overall results and qualifications from the work: In a later analysis, several top co-occurrence clusters were reported to appear linked to parvovirus B19, influenza, CMV and Epstein-Barr virus. According to a later genetic analysis, donors in an Asian-associated ancestry cluster had fewer N-insertions in productive TCRs than the approximately 670-donor mean. In the study, approximately 150 TCR beta chains were listed as associated with cytomegalovirus. The authors suggested that the approach could potentially be generalized to other disease states and immunological phenotypes. The sequencing pipeline was judged likely to have produced a cluster of highly shared sequence variants as a technical artifact. The earlier analysis of some 540 of the donors excluded roughly 17 rarely observed V segments, including chromosome 9 orphons, because counts were too low. According to a later analysis, most CMV-associated TCR beta chains appeared to be HLA-restricted, and the HLA associations seemed to be driven largely by CMV exposure. When HLA alleles, especially DR and DQ, strongly co-occurred, TCR associations were difficult to assign to individual alleles. In an earlier analysis of approximately 590 of the donors, most TCR beta V segments appeared in productive rearrangements about 87% or about 30% of the time, broadly matching IMGT annotations. According to a later analysis, TCR association rates differed among HLA loci, with DRB1 alleles showing the most associated TCRs and HLA-C alleles showing the fewest. The 87-base-pair reads could not distinguish some IMGT-functional V segments, including TRBV6-2 and TRBV6-3, so those segments were excluded. In a later analysis, HLA-associated TCR beta chains showed more clonal expansion and lower generation probabilities than non-associated chains that were equally common. The presence/absence analyses assumed that sequencing depth was roughly uniform across donors, and that assumption may not be true. Specific HLA alleles were associated with 15,000 to 20,000 TCR beta sequences at a false discovery rate of 0.05 in a later analysis. Because HLA typing was unavailable for some donors at each locus, only the typed subset was used in association tests. For the cohort, immune exposure information was limited to CMV serostatus. Most TCR sequences were observed very rarely across donors, whereas some public TCRs were present in many individuals. Only TCR beta chains were sequenced in this cohort, and the absence of alpha or paired-chain data limited detectable features. Linkage disequilibrium might explain the correlated functional status among segregating V segments, but an unknown experimental factor could not be excluded. V-gene and J-gene trimming of TCR beta chains was associated with a missense DCLRE1C variant in a later genetic analysis, and the association was replicated in an independent cohort. A few of the identified cytomegalovirus-associated TCR beta chains were confirmed in vitro to be specific for cytomegalovirus antigens. Cytomegalovirus status was reported to be diagnosed by the classifier with high specificity and sensitivity in both the original and validation cohorts. A further reported finding was that TCR beta sequences accurately predicted the HLA-A and HLA-B alleles for most subjects in the first cohort.

Receptor libraries were prepared by the immunoSEQ multiplex PCR assay. A mixture of 60 forward primers for TCR Vbeta segments and 13 reverse primers for TCR Jbeta segments was used in the multiplex PCR. The CDR3 region of rearranged TCR beta genes was amplified from genomic DNA with a multiplex PCR assay. Amplified TCR beta libraries were sequenced as 87-base-pair reads on the Illumina HiSeq System. The paper's processing steps were these. Across the 666 repertoires, a later analysis counted around 80 million unique TCR beta chains, 9.5 million to 13 million of which were shared by at least two donors. Raw reads were error-corrected and collapsed into unique sequences by a nearest-neighbor algorithm in which closely related sequences were merged to remove PCR and sequencing errors. Alignment of CDR3 sequences to IMGT reference sequences was used to assign V, D and J gene segments. For a sequence to be retained, at least a six-nucleotide match to both a V gene segment and a J gene segment was required. A rearrangement counted as productive if the CDR3 had no stop codons and remained in frame with V and J, and every other rearrangement counted as non-productive. CDR3 was defined according to IMGT convention as the region running from the second conserved V-encoded cysteine to the conserved J-encoded phenylalanine. Sequences without an unambiguous match to a single V gene segment were excluded from the earlier analysis of over 500 of the donors. An earlier analysis of almost 600 of the donors classified V segments as functional when productive rearrangements were above 56.7% and as segregating when the standard deviation between donors was above 5%. To diagnose cytomegalovirus status from the catalog of TCR beta chain sequences, a statistical classification framework was built. In a later analysis, TCR nucleotide sequences were compared against IMGT/GENE-DB human TR gene sequences so that V and J genes could be assigned. Using the TCRdist pipeline, a later analysis assigned CDR3 sequences along with most-parsimonious VDJ recombination scenarios. In a later analysis, each TCR beta chain was defined by its CDR3 amino acid sequence together with its V-gene family, and reads without a unique V-gene family were excluded. As a way to deal with suspected cross-contamination and a sequencing artifact, a later analysis dropped more than 500 nucleotide sequences that were highly shared and had low generation probability. In a later analysis, a clonal expansion index for each public chain was calculated from normalized within-repertoire ranks of inferred template counts. In a later analysis, generation probabilities were computed with a VDJ recombination model fitted to out-of-frame rearrangements, and the resulting probabilities were checked against IGoR. In a later analysis, hypergeometric tests were used to score TCR-TCR, TCR-HLA and TCR-CMV co-occurrence, with a repertoire-size bias correction applied to TCR pairs. In a later analysis, false discovery rates were estimated by permuting HLA or CMV assignments 20 times. A later analysis grouped co-occurring TCRs with DBSCAN, adding TCRdist sequence similarity when clustering within HLA-allele-positive subsets. For co-occurrence clustering, repertoires with fewer than 30,000 or more than 120,000 public chains were excluded, along with 4 to 6 repertoires with anomalous nucleotide sharing. TCRdb retrieved this table from immuneACCESS and kept in-frame rearrangements only. Not all clones are present; in checked studies, unresolved V genes account for under half, and no reason is known for the remainder. V and J calls and clone size come straight from that table; D and trimming were deduced from the DNA. The sample data list 130,000 or so clones, and about 79% of these were observed just once. Under 3% of the sample is held by the ten biggest clonotypes.

The cohort comprised some 730 healthy bone marrow donors. At the time of sampling, every cohort member was nominally healthy, though immune exposures that went unrecorded were likely present. The donor tested CMV seropositive and was one of the 289 seropositive cohort members. Every donor gave a peripheral blood sample, and the peripheral blood mononuclear cells from that sample were used for TCR beta sequencing. Genomic DNA extraction from the blood cell samples was performed with the Qiagen DNeasy Blood Extraction Kit. Germline trimming amounts to 3 bases on V and 1 base on J, with 8 as the count of junction bases outside the gene matches. From the germline V gene, CDR1 is MGHRA and CDR2 is YSYEKL. Counted from cysteine to phenylalanine, this CDR3 has 17 amino acids. Solely the CDR3 DNA is kept, with 51 bases framed from the first base. Turning to this clone: Its target antigen remains unknown. No per-base quality is available; no much larger clone lies one base away.

Sequencing input: PBMCs. This chain is built from TRBV4-1 and TRBJ1-3, and TRBD1 aligns with 8 junction nucleotides. This clonotype was obtained from a woman aged 18-29 years in good health and CMV-seropositive. The CDR3 region: CASSQFSRGLSGNTIYF. The DNA sequence reads TGCGCCAGCAGCCAGTTCTCCAGGGGGCTTTCTGGAAACACCATATATTTT.